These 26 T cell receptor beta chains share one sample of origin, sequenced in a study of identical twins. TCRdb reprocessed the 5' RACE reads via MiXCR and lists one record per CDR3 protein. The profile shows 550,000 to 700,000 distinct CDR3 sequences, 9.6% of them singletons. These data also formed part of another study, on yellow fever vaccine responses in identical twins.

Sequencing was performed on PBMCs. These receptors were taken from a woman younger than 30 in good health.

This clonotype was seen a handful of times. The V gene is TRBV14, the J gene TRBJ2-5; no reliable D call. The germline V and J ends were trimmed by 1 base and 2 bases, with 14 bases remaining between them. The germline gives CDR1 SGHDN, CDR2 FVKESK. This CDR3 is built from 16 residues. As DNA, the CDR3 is TGTGCCAGCAGCCAAGGAGGCAGAGGAATACAAGAGACCCAGTACTTC. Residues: CASSQGGRGIQETQYF.

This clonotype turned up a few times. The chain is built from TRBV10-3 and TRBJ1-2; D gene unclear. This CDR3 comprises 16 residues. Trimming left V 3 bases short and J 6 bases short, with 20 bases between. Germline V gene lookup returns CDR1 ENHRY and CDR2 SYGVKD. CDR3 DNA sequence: TGTGCCATCAGTGACTCCTCCGGGGAGCCGAGCGATGGCTACACCTTC. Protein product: CAISDSSGEPSDGYTF.

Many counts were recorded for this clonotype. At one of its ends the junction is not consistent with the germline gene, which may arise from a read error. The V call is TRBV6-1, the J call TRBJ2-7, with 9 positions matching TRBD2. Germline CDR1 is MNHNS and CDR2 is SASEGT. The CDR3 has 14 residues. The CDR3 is CASREAGGSYEQYF. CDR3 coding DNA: TGTGCCAGCAGGGAAGCGGGGGGCTCCTACGAGCAGTACTTC.

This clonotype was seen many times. The chain's CDR3 is CASRPSGGSGANVLTF. The CDR3 coding sequence is TGTGCCAGCAGACCAAGCGGGGGATCAGGGGCCAACGTCCTGACTTTC. The rearrangement uses TRBV27 and TRBJ2-6, with 8 bases identical to TRBD2. Germline V CDR1 and CDR2: MNHEY, SMNVEV (reference sequence). The CDR3 has 16 amino acids. Trimming took 6 bases from V and 4 from J; bases not matched to a gene: 8.

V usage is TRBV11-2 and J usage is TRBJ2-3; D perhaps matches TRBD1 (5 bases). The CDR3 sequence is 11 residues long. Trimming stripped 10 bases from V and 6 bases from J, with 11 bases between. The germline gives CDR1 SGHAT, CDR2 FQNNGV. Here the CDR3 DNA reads TGTGCCACCGAATCAGGGGATACGCAGTATTTT. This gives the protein CATESGDTQYF.

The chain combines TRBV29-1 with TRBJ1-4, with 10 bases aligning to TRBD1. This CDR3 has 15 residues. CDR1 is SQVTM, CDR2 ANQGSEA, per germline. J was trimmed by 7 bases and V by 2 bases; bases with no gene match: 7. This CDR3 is CSVEFLGTGAEKLFF. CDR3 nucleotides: TGCAGCGTTGAATTTTTGGGGACAGGGGCTGAAAAACTGTTTTTT.

The CDR3: CASSLGLVTDTYEQYF. CDR3 DNA: TGTGCCAGCAGCTTGGGACTAGTTACCGATACCTACGAGCAGTACTTC. The chain combines TRBV5-5 with TRBJ2-7; maybe TRBD2 (6 bases). V lost 0 bases and J lost 2, with 15 bases in between. The CDR3 contains 16 residues. Germline V gene data show CDR1 as SGHKS and CDR2 as YYEKEE (reference sequence).

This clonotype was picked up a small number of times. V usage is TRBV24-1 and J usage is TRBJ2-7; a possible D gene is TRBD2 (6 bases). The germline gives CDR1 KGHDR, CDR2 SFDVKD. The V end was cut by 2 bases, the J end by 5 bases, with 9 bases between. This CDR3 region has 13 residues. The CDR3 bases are TGTGCCACCAGTGATTCGGACTACAACGAGCAGTACTTC. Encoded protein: CATSDSDYNEQYF.

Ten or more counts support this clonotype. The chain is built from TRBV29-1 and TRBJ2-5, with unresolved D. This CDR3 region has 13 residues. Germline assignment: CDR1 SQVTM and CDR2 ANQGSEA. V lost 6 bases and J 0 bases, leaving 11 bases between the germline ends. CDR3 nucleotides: TGCAGCGTGGCACATACGTACCAAGAGACCCAGTACTTC. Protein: CSVAHTYQETQYF.

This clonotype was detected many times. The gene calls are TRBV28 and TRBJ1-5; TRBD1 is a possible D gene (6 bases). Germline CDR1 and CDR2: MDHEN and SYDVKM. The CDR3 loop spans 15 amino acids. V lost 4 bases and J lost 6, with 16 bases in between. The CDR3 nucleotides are TGTGCCAGCAGTTCCCTGAAAGGGGGAACTCAGCCCCAGCATTTT. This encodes CASSSLKGGTQPQHF.

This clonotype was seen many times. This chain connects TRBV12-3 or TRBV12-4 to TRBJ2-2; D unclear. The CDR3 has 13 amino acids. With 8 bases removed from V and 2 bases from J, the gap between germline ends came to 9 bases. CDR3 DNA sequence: TGTGCCAGCGGCGGTGGTAACACCGGGGAGCTGTTTTTT. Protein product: CASGGGNTGELFF.

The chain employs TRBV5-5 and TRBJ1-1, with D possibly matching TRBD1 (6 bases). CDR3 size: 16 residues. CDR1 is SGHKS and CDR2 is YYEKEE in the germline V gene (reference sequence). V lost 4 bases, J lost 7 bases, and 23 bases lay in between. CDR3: CASSQQQGWEYHEAFF. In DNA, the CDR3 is TGTGCCAGCAGCCAGCAACAGGGCTGGGAGTATCATGAAGCTTTCTTT.

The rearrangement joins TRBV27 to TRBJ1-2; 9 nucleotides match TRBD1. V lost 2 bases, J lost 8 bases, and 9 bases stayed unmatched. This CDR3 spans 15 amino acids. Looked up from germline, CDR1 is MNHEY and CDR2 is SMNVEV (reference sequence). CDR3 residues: CASSLRGTGPWGYTF. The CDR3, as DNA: TGTGCCAGCAGTTTAAGGGGGACAGGGCCCTGGGGCTACACCTTC.

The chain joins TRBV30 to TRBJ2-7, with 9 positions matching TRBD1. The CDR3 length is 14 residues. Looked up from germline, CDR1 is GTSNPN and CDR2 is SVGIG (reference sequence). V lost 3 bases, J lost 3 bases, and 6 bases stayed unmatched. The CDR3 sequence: CAWSVGQGGYEQYF. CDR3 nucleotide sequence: TGTGCCTGGAGCGTGGGACAGGGAGGCTACGAGCAGTACTTC.

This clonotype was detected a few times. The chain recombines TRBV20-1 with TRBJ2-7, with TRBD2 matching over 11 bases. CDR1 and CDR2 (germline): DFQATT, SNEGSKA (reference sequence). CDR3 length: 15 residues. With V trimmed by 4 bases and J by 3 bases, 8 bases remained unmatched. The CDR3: CSAKTGTSGYYEQYF. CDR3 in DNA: TGCAGTGCTAAAACCGGGACTAGCGGATACTACGAGCAGTACTTC.

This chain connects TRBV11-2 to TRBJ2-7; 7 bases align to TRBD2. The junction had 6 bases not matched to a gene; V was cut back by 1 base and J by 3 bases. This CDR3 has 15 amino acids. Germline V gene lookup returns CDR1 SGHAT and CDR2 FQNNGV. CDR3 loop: CASSLAPGRDYEQYF. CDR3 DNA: TGTGCCAGCAGCTTAGCGCCAGGGAGGGACTACGAGCAGTACTTC.

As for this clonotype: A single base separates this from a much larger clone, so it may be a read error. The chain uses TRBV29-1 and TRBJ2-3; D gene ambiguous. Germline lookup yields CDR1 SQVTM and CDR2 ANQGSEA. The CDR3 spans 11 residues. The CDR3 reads CSVEDTDAQYF. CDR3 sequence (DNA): TGCAGCGTTGAAGACACAGATGCGCAGTATTTT.

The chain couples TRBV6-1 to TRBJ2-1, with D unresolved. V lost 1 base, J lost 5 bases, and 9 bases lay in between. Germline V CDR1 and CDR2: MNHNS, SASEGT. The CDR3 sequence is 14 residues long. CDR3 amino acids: CASSEGAGHNEQFF. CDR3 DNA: TGTGCCAGCAGTGAAGGGGCAGGACACAATGAGCAGTTCTTC.

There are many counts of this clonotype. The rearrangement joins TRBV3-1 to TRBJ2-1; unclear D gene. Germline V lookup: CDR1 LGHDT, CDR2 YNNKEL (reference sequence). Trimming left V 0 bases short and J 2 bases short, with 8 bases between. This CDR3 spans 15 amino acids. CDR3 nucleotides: TGTGCCAGCAGCCAAGAGGCCAGCCCCTACAATGAGCAGTTCTTC. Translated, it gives CASSQEASPYNEQFF.

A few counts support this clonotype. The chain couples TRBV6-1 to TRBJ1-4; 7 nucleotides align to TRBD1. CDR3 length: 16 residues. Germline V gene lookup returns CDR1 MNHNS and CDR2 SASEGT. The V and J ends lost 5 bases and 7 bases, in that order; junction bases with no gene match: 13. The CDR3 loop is CASSRDLTGSGEKLFF. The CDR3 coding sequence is TGTGCCAGCAGTAGAGATCTGACAGGGTCAGGTGAAAAACTGTTTTTT.

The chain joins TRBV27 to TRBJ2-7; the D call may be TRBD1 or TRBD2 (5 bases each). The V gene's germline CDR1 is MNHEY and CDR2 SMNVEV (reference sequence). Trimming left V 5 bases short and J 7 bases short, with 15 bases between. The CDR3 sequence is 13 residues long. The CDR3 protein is CASSHGTPWEQYF. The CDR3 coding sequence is TGTGCCAGCAGTCACGGGACCCCTTGGGAGCAGTACTTC.

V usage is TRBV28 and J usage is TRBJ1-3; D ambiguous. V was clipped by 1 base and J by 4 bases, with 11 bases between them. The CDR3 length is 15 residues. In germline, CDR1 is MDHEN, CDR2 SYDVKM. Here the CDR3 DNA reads TGTGCCAGCAGTTTATCGGCCTTGCGGGGAAACACCATATATTTT. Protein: CASSLSALRGNTIYF.

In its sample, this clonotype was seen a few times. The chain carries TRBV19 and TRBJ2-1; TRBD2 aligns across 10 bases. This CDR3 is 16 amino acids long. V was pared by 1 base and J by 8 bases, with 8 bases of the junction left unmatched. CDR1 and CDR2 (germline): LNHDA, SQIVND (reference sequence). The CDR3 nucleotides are TGTGCCAGTAGTATAGCCTCGGGACTAGCGTTCGATGAGCAGTTCTTC. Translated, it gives CASSIASGLAFDEQFF.

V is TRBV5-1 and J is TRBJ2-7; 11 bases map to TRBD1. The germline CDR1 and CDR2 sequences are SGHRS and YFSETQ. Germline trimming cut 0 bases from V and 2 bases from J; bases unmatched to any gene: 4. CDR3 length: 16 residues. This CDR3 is CASSLAVGQGAYEQYF. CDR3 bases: TGCGCCAGCAGCTTGGCCGTGGGACAGGGGGCCTACGAGCAGTACTTC.

CDR3 DNA: TGCAGCGTTGGAGATGCCCAAGAGACCCAGTACTTC. This encodes CSVGDAQETQYF. The chain carries TRBV29-1 and TRBJ2-5, with D hard to call. The germline V and J ends were trimmed by 4 bases and 1 base, with 7 bases remaining between them. The CDR3 runs to 12 residues. CDR1 and CDR2 (germline): SQVTM, ANQGSEA.

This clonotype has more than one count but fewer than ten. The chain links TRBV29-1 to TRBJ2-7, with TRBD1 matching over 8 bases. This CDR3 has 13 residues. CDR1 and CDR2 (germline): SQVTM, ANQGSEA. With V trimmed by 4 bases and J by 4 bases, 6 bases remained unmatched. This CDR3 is CSVGAGTGYEQYF. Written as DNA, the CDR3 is TGCAGCGTTGGGGCCGGGACAGGATACGAGCAGTACTTC.